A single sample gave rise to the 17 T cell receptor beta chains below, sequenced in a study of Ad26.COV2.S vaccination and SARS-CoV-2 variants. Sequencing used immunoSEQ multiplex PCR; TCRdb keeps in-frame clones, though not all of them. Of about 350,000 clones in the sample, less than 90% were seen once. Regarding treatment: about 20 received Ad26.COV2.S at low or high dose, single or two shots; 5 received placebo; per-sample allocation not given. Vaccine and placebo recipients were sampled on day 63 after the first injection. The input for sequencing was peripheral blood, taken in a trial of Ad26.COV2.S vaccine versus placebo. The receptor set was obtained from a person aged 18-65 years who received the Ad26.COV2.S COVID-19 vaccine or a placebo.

CDR3 in amino acids: CAQNREGDGYTF. Written as DNA, the CDR3 is TGTGCCCAGAACAGGGAAGGGGATGGCTACACCTTC. J is TRBJ1-2 and V is TRBV30; possibly TRBD1 for D (6 bases). V was trimmed by 8 bases and J by 6 bases, leaving 16 bases between them. The germline gives CDR1 GTSNPN, CDR2 SVGIG (reference sequence). The CDR3 runs 12 residues.

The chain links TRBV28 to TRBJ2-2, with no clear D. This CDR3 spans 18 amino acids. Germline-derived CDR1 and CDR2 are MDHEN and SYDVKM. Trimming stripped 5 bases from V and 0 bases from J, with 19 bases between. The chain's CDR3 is CASSPLMAGVANTGELFF. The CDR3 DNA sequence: TGTGCCAGCAGTCCCTTGATGGCTGGGGTCGCGAACACCGGGGAGCTGTTTTTT.

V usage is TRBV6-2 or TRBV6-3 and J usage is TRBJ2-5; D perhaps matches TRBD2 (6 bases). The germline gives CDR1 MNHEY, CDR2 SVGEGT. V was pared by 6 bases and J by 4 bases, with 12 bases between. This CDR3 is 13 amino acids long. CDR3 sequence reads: CASSVAAAETQYF. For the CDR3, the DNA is TGTGCCAGCAGCGTAGCGGCCGCAGAGACCCAGTACTTC.

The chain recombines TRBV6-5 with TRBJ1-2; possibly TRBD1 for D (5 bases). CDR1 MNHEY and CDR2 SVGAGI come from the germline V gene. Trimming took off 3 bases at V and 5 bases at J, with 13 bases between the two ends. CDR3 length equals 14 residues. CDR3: CASSYGGVGYGYTF. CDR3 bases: TGTGCCAGCAGTTATGGGGGGGTTGGGTATGGCTACACCTTC.

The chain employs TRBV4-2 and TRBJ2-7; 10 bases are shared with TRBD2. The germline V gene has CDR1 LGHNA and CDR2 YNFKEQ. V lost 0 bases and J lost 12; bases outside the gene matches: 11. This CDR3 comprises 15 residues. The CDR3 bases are TGTGCCAGCAGCCAAGAGCTGGCTAGCGGGAGTGTTTCGTACTTC. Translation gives CASSQELASGSVSYF.

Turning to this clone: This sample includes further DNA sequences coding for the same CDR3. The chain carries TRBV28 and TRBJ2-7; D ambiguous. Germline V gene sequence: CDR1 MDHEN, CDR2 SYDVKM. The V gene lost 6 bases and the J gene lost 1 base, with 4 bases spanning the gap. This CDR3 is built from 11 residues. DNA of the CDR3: TGTGCCAGCAGCCGTTCCTACGAGCAGTACTTC. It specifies CASSRSYEQYF. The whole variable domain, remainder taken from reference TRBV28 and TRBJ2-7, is DVKVTQSSRYLVKRTGEKVFLECVQDMDHENMFWYRQDPGLGLRLIYFSYDVKMKEKGDIPEGYSVSREKKERFSLILESASTNQTSMYLCASSRSYEQYFGPGTRLTVT.

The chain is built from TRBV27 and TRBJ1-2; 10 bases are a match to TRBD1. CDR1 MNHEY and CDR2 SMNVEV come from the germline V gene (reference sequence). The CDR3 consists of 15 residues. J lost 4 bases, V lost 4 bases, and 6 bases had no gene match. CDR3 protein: CASSWGRDRGYGYTF. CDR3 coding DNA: TGTGCCAGCAGTTGGGGTAGGGACAGGGGCTATGGCTACACCTTC.

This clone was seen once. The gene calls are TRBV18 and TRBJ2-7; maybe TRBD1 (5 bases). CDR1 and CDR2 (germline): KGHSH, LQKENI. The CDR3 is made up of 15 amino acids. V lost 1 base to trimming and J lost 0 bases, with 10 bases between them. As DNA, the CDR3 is TGTGCCAGCTCACCACGACAGTTGAGCTCCTACGAGCAGTACTTC. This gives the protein CASSPRQLSSYEQYF.

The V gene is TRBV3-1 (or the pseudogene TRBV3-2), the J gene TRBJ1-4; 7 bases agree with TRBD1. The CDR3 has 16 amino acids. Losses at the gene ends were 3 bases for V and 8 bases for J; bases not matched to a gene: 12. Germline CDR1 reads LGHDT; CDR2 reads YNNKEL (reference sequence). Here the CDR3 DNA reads TGTGCCAGCAGCCACCGACAGGGCCCAGTCCGGGAAAAACTGTTTTTT. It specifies CASSHRQGPVREKLFF.

CDR3 residues: CASSLGTNEKLFF. Here the CDR3 DNA reads TGCGCCAGCAGCTTAGGAACTAATGAAAAACTGTTTTTT. The genes are TRBV5-1 and TRBJ1-4; D gene unclear. Germline loops: CDR1 SGHRS, CDR2 YFSETQ. The CDR3 spans 13 residues. V dropped 2 bases and J dropped 1 base, with 3 bases sitting between them.

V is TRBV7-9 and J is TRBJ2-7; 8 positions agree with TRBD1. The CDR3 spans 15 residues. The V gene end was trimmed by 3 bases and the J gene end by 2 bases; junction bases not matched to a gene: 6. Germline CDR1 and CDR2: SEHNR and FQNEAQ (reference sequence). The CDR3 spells CASSFKTGVTYEQYF. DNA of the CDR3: TGTGCCAGCAGCTTTAAGACAGGGGTGACCTACGAGCAGTACTTC.

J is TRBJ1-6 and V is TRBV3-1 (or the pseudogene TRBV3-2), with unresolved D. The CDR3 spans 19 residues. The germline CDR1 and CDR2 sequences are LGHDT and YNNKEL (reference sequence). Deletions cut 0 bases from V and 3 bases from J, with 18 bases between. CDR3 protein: CASSQDGFPSKIYNSPLHF. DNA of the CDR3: TGTGCCAGCAGCCAAGATGGTTTTCCAAGCAAAATCTATAATTCACCCCTCCACTTT.

The CDR3 region has the DNA TGTGCCAGCAGCCCAGGAAGGACAGGGTCCTATGGGGCCAACGTCCTGACTTTC. Its translation is CASSPGRTGSYGANVLTF. The rearrangement links TRBV5-4 to TRBJ2-6, with 8 bases that match TRBD1. After removal of 4 bases from V and 3 bases from J, the junction contained 12 bases not matched to a gene. Per the germline V gene, CDR1 is SGHNT and CDR2 is YYREEE (reference sequence). This CDR3 has 18 residues.

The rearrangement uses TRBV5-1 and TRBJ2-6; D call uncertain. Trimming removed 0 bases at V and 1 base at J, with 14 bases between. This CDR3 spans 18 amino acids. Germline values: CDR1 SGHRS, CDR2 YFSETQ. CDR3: CASSLGRERRSGANVLTF. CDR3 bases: TGCGCCAGCAGCTTGGGAAGGGAAAGAAGGTCTGGGGCCAACGTCCTGACTTTC.

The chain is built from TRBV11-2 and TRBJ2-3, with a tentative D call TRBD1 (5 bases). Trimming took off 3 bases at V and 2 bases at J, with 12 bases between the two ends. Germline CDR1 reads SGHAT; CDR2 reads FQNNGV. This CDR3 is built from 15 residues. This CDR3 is CASSFKGWATDTQYF. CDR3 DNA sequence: TGTGCCAGCAGCTTTAAGGGGTGGGCCACAGATACGCAGTATTTT.

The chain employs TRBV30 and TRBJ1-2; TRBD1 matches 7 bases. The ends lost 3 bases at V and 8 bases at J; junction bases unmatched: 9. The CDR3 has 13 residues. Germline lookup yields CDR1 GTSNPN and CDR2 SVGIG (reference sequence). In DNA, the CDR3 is TGTGCCTGGAGGGCAGGGGGACTGGAGGGCTACACCTTC. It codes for CAWRAGGLEGYTF. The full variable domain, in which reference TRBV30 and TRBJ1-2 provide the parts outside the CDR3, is SQTIHQWPATLVQPVGSPLSLECTVEGTSNPNLYWYRQAAGRGLQLLFYSVGIGQISSEVPQNLSASRPQDRQFILSSKKLLLSDSGFYLCAWRAGGLEGYTFGSGTRLTVV.

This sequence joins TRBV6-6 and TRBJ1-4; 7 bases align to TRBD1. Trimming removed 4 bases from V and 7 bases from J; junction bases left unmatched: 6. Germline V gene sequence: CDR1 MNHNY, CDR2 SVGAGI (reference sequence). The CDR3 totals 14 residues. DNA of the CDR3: TGTGCCAGCAGTTTGACAGGGTTGGGTGAAAAACTGTTTTTT. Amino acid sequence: CASSLTGLGEKLFF.